Below, 9 T cell receptor beta chains from the same sample are listed, as sequenced in a study of blood T cells in healthy people across ages. With a J-beta primer mix and a sample-barcoded 5' primer, a second PCR ran about 6 to 11 cycles. TCRdb recomputed calls from the 5' RACE reads with MiXCR, one row per CDR3 protein. The table records about 1.8 million distinct CDR3 sequences, about 49% of them present only once. Source material: blood. The receptors originated from a woman aged 40 to 50 in good health.

This clonotype was counted a few times. The chain links TRBV29-1 to TRBJ2-1; D gene ambiguous. The CDR3 runs to 14 residues. The V end lost 3 bases, the J end lost 6 bases, and 15 bases lay between the germline ends. Per germline, CDR1 SQVTM and CDR2 ANQGSEA. This chain's CDR3 is CSVDVSASGNEQFF. The CDR3 region has the DNA TGCAGCGTTGACGTTTCGGCCTCGGGCAATGAGCAGTTCTTC.

The chain is built from TRBV7-9 and TRBJ2-1; D could derive from TRBD1 or TRBD2 (6 bases each). Germline V gene data show CDR1 as SEHNR and CDR2 as FQNEAQ (reference sequence). This CDR3 is 15 amino acids long. The V end lost 1 base, the J end lost 8 bases, and 15 bases lay between the germline ends. The chain's CDR3 is CASSLDGGLRDEQFF. CDR3 nucleotides: TGTGCCAGCAGCTTAGATGGGGGGCTCAGGGATGAGCAGTTCTTC.

The V and J genes are TRBV2 and TRBJ2-7; 10 nucleotides line up with TRBD2. The CDR3 runs 15 residues. With V trimmed by 5 bases and J by 2 bases, 6 bases remained unmatched. Germline CDR1 is SNHLY and CDR2 is FYNNEI. Written as DNA, the CDR3 is TGTGCCAGCAGTTACCGACTAGCGGGTACCTACGAGCAGTACTTC. It is translated as CASSYRLAGTYEQYF.

The chain uses TRBV7-2 and TRBJ1-5, with 9 bases identical to TRBD1. Germline V gene sequence: CDR1 SGHTA, CDR2 FQGNSA. Trimming removed 4 bases from V and 6 bases from J; junction bases left unmatched: 7. This CDR3 is built from 15 residues. CDR3: CASSSNTGGLQPQHF. CDR3 DNA sequence: TGTGCCAGCAGCTCCAATACAGGGGGCCTTCAGCCCCAGCATTTT.

The chain couples TRBV29-1 to TRBJ1-4, with D hard to call. This CDR3 is 10 amino acids long. Germline lookup yields CDR1 SQVTM and CDR2 ANQGSEA. Trimming left V 4 bases short and J 12 bases short, with 9 bases between. CDR3 nucleotide sequence: TGCAGCGTTGGCGGATTAGAACTGTTTTTT. It codes for CSVGGLELFF.

V usage is TRBV20-1 and J usage is TRBJ1-2, with D hard to call. With 0 bases removed from V and 6 bases from J, the gap between germline ends came to 11 bases. Germline V gene lookup returns CDR1 DFQATT and CDR2 SNEGSKA (reference sequence). This CDR3 region has 13 residues. The CDR3 sequence: CSARDEGAHGYTF. The CDR3 DNA reads TGCAGTGCTAGAGATGAGGGAGCACATGGCTACACCTTC.

This rearrangement joins TRBV28 to TRBJ1-2; D remains ambiguous. This CDR3 is 13 amino acids long. The ends were cut back, 7 bases at V and 4 bases at J, with 13 bases in the middle. CDR1 and CDR2 (germline): MDHEN, SYDVKM. CDR3 nucleotide sequence: TGTGCCAGCACCACGAGAGGGATCTATGGCTACACCTTC. Translated, it gives CASTTRGIYGYTF.

This chain's CDR3 is CASSTYTVDTQYF. In nucleotides, the CDR3 is TGTGCCAGCAGCACTTACACGGTAGATACGCAGTATTTT. The V gene is TRBV7-3, the J gene TRBJ2-3; D is unclear. The CDR3 length is 13 residues. Germline CDR1 is SGHTA and CDR2 is FQGTGA. The V and J ends lost 5 bases and 5 bases respectively, with 11 bases between them.

V usage is TRBV2 and J usage is TRBJ2-1, with D hard to call. Germline CDR1 and CDR2: SNHLY and FYNNEI. CDR3 length equals 12 residues. V lost 11 bases and J lost 7, with 15 bases in between. The CDR3 loop is CALPLSRNEQFF. In DNA, the CDR3 is TGTGCCCTCCCCCTGTCGAGGAATGAGCAGTTCTTC.